The sequence of this T cell receptor beta chain was determined in a study of early T cells in non-severe SARS-CoV-2 infection. Whole-study context: Bulk RNA from unsorted whole blood was sequenced; chains were unpaired. The study, taken as a whole, reports: In VDJdb matching, anti-spike CD8 responses were favored while private and CD4 specificities went missing.

On this clonotype itself: Antigen unknown.

CDR3 length: 15 residues. Germline-derived CDR1 and CDR2 are SSHAT and FNYEAQ (reference sequence). Trimming cost V 0 bases and J 6 bases, with 11 bases left between them. Individual cDNA molecules carried attached unique molecular identifiers. MiXCR, run by TCRdb on the 5' RACE reads, gives a single entry per CDR3 protein. In the table there are some 62,000 distinct CDR3 sequences, approximately 9% of which are singletons. The sequenced sample was whole blood. The source is an adult who was a healthcare worker with PCR-confirmed SARS-CoV-2 infection or an uninfected control (not recorded which). The chain carries TRBV7-7 and TRBJ2-2; D is possibly TRBD1 or TRBD2 (7 bases each). The CDR3 loop is CASSLAAGGAGELFF. The CDR3, as DNA: TGTGCCAGCAGCTTAGCTGCAGGGGGGGCCGGGGAGCTGTTTTTT.